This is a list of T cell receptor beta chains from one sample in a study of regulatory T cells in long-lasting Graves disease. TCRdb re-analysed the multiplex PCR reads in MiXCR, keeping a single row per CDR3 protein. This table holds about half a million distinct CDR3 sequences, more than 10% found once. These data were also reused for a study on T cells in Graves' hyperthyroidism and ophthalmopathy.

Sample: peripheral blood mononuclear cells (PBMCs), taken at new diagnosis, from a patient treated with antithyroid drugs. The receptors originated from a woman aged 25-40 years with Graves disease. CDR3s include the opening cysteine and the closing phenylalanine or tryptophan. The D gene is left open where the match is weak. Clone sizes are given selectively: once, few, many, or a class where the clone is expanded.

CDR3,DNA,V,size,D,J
CASSLQMTGAYEQYF,TGTGCCAGCAGCCTCCAGATGACAGGGGCCTACGAGCAGTACTTC,TRBV7-8,many,TRBD1,TRBJ2-7
CASSVDRGVDLNSPLHF,TGTGCCAGCAGCGTGGATAGGGGGGTTGACTTGAATTCACCCCTCCACTTT,TRBV9,NA,NA,TRBJ1-6
CASSVATGGDEQFF,TGTGCCAGCAGCGTAGCTACAGGGGGGGATGAGCAGTTCTTC,TRBV9,NA,NA,TRBJ2-1
CASSFVSGGAGQPQHF,TGTGCCAGCAGTTTCGTGTCAGGGGGCGCGGGGCAGCCCCAGCATTTT,TRBV28,many,TRBD1,TRBJ1-5
CASSPNRLGQNYGNTIYF,TGTGCCAGCTCACCAAATCGTTTGGGACAGAATTACGGAAACACCATATATTTT,TRBV18,once,TRBD1,TRBJ1-3
CASSFPGSLGTYEQYF,TGTGCCAGCAGTTTCCCCGGTTCTTTGGGGACCTACGAGCAGTACTTC,TRBV28,many,NA,TRBJ2-7
CASSQDYAGEGPGGNEQFF,TGCGCCAGCAGCCAAGACTACGCGGGAGAAGGTCCGGGTGGTAATGAGCAGTTCTTC,TRBV4-3,many,TRBD2,TRBJ2-1
CSVEVPPGKDRSYNEQFF,TGCAGCGTTGAAGTCCCCCCGGGAAAGGACCGCTCCTACAATGAGCAGTTCTTC,TRBV29-1,many,NA,TRBJ2-1
CASSVDGTVSMNTEAFF,TGTGCCAGCAGCGTAGACGGGACAGTGTCCATGAACACTGAAGCTTTCTTT,TRBV9,few,TRBD1,TRBJ1-1
CASSERQGGQPQHF,TGTGCCAGCAGTGAAAGACAGGGTGGCCAGCCCCAGCATTTT,TRBV28,many,TRBD1,TRBJ1-5
CASTIEETQYF,TGTGCCAGCACCATTGAAGAGACCCAGTACTTC,TRBV2,many,NA,TRBJ2-5
CASSPRGLSYEQYF,TGTGCCAGCAGCCCGAGGGGACTCTCCTACGAGCAGTACTTC,TRBV6-1,many,NA,TRBJ2-7
CASSEQPWSSYEQCF,TGTGCCAGCAGTGAACAACCCTGGAGCTCCTACGAGCAGTGCTTC,TRBV6-1,NA,NA,TRBJ2-7
CASTLGGGRADNEQFF,TGTGCCAGCACCCTAGGAGGGGGGAGGGCCGACAATGAGCAGTTCTTC,TRBV7-3,NA,NA,TRBJ2-1
CASSRTGGYEQYF,TGTGCCAGCAGCCGGACAGGGGGTTACGAGCAGTACTTC,TRBV28,many,TRBD1,TRBJ2-7
CASSSILGTADAYEQYF,TGTGCCAGCAGCTCAATACTCGGGACAGCGGATGCCTACGAGCAGTACTTC,TRBV28,many,TRBD1,TRBJ2-7
CASSIVGAGSHGYTF,TGTGCCAGTAGTATTGTGGGGGCCGGTTCCCATGGCTACACCTTC,TRBV19,few,NA,TRBJ1-2
CASSLALGGRAGDTQYF,TGTGCCAGCAGCTTAGCGCTAGGCGGGAGGGCCGGAGATACGCAGTATTTT,TRBV7-2,many,TRBD2,TRBJ2-3
CASTIGPPYNEQFF,TGTGCCAGCACCATCGGTCCCCCCTACAATGAGCAGTTCTTC,TRBV3-1,many,NA,TRBJ2-1
CSASKGSVSGANVLTF,TGCAGTGCTAGTAAGGGTTCGGTCTCTGGGGCCAACGTCCTGACTTTC,TRBV20-1,NA,NA,TRBJ2-6
CASSQGVGLRFNEQFF,TGTGCCAGCAGCCAGGGGGTGGGACTACGTTTCAATGAGCAGTTCTTC,TRBV4-2,many,TRBD2,TRBJ2-1
CASSPGQPSFEQYF,TGTGCCAGCAGCCCGGGACAGCCAAGTTTCGAGCAGTACTTC,TRBV9,NA,TRBD1,TRBJ2-7
CATSRVTTANYGYTF,TGTGCCACCAGCAGAGTTACGACAGCGAACTATGGCTACACCTTC,TRBV15,many,NA,TRBJ1-2
CASSPRQGKGYEQYF,TGTGCCAGCTCCCCCCGACAGGGGAAGGGTTACGAGCAGTACTTC,TRBV18,few,TRBD1,TRBJ2-7
CASSRRASGRAYNEQFF,TGTGCCAGTAGTCGTAGGGCTAGCGGGAGGGCTTACAATGAGCAGTTCTTC,TRBV19,NA,TRBD2,TRBJ2-1
CASSQDRLTNQETQYF,TGTGCCAGCAGCCAAGATAGACTAACCAACCAAGAGACCCAGTACTTC,TRBV3-1,many,NA,TRBJ2-5
CASSGGALDTQYF,TGTGCCAGCAGTGGCGGGGCCTTGGATACGCAGTATTTT,TRBV2,once,NA,TRBJ2-3
CASSIDLEDIDPAYGYTF,TGTGCCAGTAGTATAGATCTGGAGGACATCGACCCTGCCTATGGCTACACCTTC,TRBV19,many,NA,TRBJ1-2
CATSRPSLAGVFTDTQYF,TGTGCCACCAGCAGACCTTCACTAGCGGGGGTGTTCACAGATACGCAGTATTTT,TRBV15,many,TRBD2,TRBJ2-3
CASTRVGGAGSYNEQFF,TGTGCCAGTACCCGAGTGGGGGGGGCTGGCTCCTACAATGAGCAGTTCTTC,TRBV19,many,NA,TRBJ2-1
CATRGDYYNEQFF,TGTGCCACCCGAGGGGATTACTACAATGAGCAGTTCTTC,TRBV7-9,many,NA,TRBJ2-1
CASSYSTLQETQYF,TGTGCCAGCAGTTACTCGACCCTCCAAGAGACCCAGTACTTC,TRBV6-6,many,NA,TRBJ2-5
CASRLFLGNTGELFF,TGTGCCAGCAGATTATTCTTGGGGAACACCGGGGAGCTGTTTTTT,TRBV2,many,NA,TRBJ2-2
CAWQTGNSGNTIYF,TGTGCCTGGCAAACAGGGAACTCTGGAAACACCATATATTTT,TRBV30,NA,NA,TRBJ1-3
CATSDGQGVAAFF,TGTGCCACCAGTGATGGACAGGGGGTAGCGGCTTTCTTT,TRBV24-1,few,TRBD1,TRBJ1-1
CASSGEDGREKLFF,TGCGCCAGCAGCGGGGAAGACGGGAGGGAAAAACTGTTTTTT,TRBV5-1,few,NA,TRBJ1-4
CAISAFPSDNEQFF,TGTGCCATCAGTGCTTTTCCCAGCGACAATGAGCAGTTCTTC,TRBV10-3,many,NA,TRBJ2-1
CASSYGRLAGPNEQFF,TGTGCCAGCAGTTATGGGCGACTAGCGGGACCCAATGAGCAGTTCTTC,TRBV6-2/TRBV6-3,few,TRBD2,TRBJ2-1
CASRGTSGGYEQYF,TGTGCCAGCAGGGGTACTAGCGGGGGCTACGAGCAGTACTTC,TRBV2,NA,TRBD2,TRBJ2-7
CAWSVGAGSTEQYF,TGTGCCTGGAGTGTCGGAGCGGGTTCGACCGAGCAGTACTTC,TRBV30,many,NA,TRBJ2-7
CARPKDTEAFF,TGCGCCAGGCCTAAAGACACTGAAGCTTTCTTT,TRBV10-2,NA,NA,TRBJ1-1
CASSTGLAGAPSTDTQYF,TGTGCCAGCTCGACGGGGCTAGCGGGGGCACCTAGCACAGATACGCAGTATTTT,TRBV9,many,TRBD2,TRBJ2-3
CVTSDRGHLYGYTF,TGTGTCACCAGTGATCGGGGTCACCTCTATGGCTACACCTTC,TRBV24-1,NA,NA,TRBJ1-2
CASSQKAGETDTQYF,TGTGCCAGCAGCCAAAAAGCGGGAGAGACAGATACGCAGTATTTT,TRBV3-1,NA,TRBD2,TRBJ2-3
CASSFARAGTEAFF,TGTGCCAGCAGCTTCGCCAGGGCGGGCACTGAAGCTTTCTTT,TRBV5-5,NA,NA,TRBJ1-1
CASSQDGAGEWAYEQYF,TGTGCCAGCAGCCAAGATGGAGCGGGAGAATGGGCCTACGAGCAGTACTTC,TRBV7-9,NA,TRBD2,TRBJ2-7
CASSLIGPSSESYTF,TGTGCCAGCAGCTTGATAGGACCGAGCTCAGAAAGCTACACCTTC,TRBV5-4,NA,NA,TRBJ1-2
CASSPGQTNTGELFF,TGTGCCAGTAGTCCGGGACAAACGAACACCGGGGAGCTGTTTTTT,TRBV19,NA,NA,TRBJ2-2